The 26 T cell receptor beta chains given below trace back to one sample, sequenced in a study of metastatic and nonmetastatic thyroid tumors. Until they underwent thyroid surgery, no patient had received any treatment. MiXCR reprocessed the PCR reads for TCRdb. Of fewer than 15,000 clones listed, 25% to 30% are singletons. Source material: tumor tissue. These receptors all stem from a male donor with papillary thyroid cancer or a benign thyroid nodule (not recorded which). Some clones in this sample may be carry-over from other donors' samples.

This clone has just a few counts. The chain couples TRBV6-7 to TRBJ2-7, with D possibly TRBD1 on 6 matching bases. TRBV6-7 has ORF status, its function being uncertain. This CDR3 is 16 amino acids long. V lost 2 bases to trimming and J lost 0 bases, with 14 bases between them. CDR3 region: CASSYQTGHNSYEQYF. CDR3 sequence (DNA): TGTGCCAGCAGTTACCAGACAGGTCACAACTCCTACGAGCAGTACTTC.

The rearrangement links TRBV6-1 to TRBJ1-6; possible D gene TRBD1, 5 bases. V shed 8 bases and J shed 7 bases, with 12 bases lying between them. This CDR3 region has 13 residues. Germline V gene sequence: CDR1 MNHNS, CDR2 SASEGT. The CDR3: CASQKTENSPLHF. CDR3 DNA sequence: TGTGCCAGCCAGAAGACAGAAAATTCACCCCTCCACTTT.

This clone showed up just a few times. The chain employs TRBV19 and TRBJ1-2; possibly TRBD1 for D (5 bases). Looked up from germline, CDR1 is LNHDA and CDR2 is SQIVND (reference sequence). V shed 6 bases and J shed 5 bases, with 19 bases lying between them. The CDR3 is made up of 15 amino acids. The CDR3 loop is CASSIIVLGAYGYTF. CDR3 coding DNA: TGTGCCAGTAGCATTATAGTGCTTGGGGCTTATGGCTACACCTTC.

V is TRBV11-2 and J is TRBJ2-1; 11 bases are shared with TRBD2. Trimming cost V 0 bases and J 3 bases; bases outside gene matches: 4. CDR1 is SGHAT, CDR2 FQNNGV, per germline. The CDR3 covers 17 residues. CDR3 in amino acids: CASSLERTSGRYNEQFF. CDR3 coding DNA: TGTGCCAGCAGCTTAGAAAGGACTAGCGGGCGCTACAATGAGCAGTTCTTC.

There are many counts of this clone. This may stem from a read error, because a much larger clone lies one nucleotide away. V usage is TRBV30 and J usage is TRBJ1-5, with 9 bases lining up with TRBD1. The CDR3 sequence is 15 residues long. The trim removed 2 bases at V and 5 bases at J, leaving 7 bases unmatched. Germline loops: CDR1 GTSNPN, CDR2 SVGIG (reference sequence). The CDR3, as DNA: TGTGCCTGGAGTCACCGGGACAGGGTGGATCAGCCCCAGCATTTT. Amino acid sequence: CAWSHRDRVDQPQHF.

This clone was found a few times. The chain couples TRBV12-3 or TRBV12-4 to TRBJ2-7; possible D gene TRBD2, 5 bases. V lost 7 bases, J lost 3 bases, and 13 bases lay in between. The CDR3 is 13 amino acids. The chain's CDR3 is CASKYRENYEQYF. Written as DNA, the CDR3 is TGTGCCAGCAAATACCGGGAAAACTACGAGCAGTACTTC.

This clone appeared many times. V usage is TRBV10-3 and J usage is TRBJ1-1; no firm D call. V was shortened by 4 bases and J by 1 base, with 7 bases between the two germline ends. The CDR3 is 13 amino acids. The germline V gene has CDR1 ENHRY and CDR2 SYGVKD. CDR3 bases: TGTGCCATCAGTGGTCAGGAGAACACTGAAGCTTTCTTT. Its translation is CAISGQENTEAFF.

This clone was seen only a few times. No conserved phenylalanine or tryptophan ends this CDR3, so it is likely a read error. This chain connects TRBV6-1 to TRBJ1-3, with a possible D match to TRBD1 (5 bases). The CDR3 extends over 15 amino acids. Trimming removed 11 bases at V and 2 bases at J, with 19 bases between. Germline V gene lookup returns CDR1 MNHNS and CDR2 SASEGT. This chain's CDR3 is CALIRMGGTGNTIYS. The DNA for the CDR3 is TGTGCCCTCATCAGAATGGGGGGGACTGGAAACACCATATATTCT.

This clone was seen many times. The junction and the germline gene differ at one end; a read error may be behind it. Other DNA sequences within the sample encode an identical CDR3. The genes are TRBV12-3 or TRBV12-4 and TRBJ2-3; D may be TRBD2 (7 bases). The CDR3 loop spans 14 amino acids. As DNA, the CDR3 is TGCGCCAGCAGTTTAGGGGGGGGGGCAAGTACGCAGTATTTT. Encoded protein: CASSLGGGASTQYF.

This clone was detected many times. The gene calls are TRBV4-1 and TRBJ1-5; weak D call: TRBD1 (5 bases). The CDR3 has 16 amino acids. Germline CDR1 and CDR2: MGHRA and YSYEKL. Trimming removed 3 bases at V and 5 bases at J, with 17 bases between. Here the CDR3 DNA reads TGCGCCAGCAGCCATCCCGGGGGGGGGGGTGATCAGCCCCAGCATTTT. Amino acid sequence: CASSHPGGGGDQPQHF.

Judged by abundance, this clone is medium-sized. The CDR3 protein is CASSLWGGVSGNTIYF. CDR3 sequence (DNA): TGTGCCAGCAGTTTATGGGGGGGGGTCTCTGGAAACACCATATATTTT. The gene calls are TRBV28 and TRBJ1-3; possible D gene TRBD1, 5 bases. Germline V gives CDR1 MDHEN, CDR2 SYDVKM. Trimming took off 0 bases at V and 0 bases at J, with 9 bases between the two ends. The length of the CDR3 is 16 residues.

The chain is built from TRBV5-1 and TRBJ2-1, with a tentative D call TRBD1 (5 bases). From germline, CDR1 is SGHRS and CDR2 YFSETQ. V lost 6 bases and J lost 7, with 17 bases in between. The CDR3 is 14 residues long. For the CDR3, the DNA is TGCGCCAGCATTCTGTGGGGCCCCGGGAATGAGCAGTTCTTC. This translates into CASILWGPGNEQFF.

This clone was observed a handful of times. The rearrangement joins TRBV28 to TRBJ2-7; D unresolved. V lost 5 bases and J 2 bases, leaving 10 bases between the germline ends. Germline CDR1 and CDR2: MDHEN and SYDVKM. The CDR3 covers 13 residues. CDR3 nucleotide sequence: TGTGCCAGCAGTCGGCAGGTACCCTACGAGCAGTACTTC. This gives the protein CASSRQVPYEQYF.

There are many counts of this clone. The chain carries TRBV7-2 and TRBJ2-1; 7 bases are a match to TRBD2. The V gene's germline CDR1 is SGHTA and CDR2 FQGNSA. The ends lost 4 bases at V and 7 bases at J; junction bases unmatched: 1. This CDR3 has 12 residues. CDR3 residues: CASSWGGNEQFF. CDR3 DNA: TGTGCCAGCAGCTGGGGGGGGAATGAGCAGTTCTTC.

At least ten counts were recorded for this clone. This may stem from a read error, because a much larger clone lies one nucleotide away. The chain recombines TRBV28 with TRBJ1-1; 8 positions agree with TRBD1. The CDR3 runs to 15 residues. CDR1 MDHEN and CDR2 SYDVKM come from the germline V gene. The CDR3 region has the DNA TGTGCCAGCAGGGGGACAGGACTCGGGATGACTGGAGCTTTCTTT. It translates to CASRGTGLGMTGAFF. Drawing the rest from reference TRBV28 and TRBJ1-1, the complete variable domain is DVKVTQSSRYLVKRTGEKVFLECVQDMDHENMFWYRQDPGLGLRLIYFSYDVKMKEKGDIPEGYSVSREKKERFSLILESASTNQTSMYLCASRGTGLGMTGAFFGQGTRLTVV.

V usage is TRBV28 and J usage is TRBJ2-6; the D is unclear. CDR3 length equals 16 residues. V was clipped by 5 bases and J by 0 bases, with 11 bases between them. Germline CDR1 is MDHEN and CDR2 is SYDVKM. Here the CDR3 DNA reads TGTGCCAGCAGTCTCATTTTGATCTCTGGGGCCAACGTCCTGACTTTC. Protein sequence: CASSLILISGANVLTF.

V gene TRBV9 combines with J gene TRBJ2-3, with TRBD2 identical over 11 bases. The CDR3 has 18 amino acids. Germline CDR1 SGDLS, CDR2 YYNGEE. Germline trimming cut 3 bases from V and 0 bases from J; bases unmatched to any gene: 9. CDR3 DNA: TGTGCCAGCAGCGCCCCAGCTAGCGGGGGGACTAGCACAGATACGCAGTATTTT. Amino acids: CASSAPASGGTSTDTQYF.

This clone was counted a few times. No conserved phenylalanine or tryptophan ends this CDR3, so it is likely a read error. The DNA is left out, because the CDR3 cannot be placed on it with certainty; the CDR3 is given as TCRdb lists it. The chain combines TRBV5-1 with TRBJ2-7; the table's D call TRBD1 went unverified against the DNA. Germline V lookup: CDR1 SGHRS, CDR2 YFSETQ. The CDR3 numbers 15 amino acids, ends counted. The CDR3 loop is CASSLQGITSHEQDL.

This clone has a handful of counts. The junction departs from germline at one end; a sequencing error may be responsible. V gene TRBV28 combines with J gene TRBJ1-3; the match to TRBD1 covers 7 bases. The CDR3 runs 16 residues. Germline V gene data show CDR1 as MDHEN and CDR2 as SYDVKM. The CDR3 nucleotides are TGTGCCAGCAGTTTATCGAAAGGGGGCTCTGGAAACAACATATATTTT. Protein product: CASSLSKGGSGNNIYF.

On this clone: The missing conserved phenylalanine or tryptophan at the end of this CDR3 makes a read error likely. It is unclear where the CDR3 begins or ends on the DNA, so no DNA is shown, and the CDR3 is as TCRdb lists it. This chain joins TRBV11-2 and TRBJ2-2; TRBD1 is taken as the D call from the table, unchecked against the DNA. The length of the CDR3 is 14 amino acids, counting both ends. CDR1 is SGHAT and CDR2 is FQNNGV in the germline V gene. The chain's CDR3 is CASTYSWGAGELLV.

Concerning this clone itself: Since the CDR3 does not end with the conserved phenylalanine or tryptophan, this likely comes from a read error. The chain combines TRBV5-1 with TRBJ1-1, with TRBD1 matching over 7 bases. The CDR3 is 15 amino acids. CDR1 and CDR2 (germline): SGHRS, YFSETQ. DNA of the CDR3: TGCGCCAGCAGTTTGGTACAGGGGCTGATCACTGAAGCTTTCGTT. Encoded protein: CASSLVQGLITEAFV.

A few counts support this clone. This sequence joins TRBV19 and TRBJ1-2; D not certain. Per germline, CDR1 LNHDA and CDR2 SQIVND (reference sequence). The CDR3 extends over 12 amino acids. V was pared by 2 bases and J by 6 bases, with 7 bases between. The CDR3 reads CASSIHRDGYTF. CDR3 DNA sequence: TGTGCCAGTAGTATACATAGAGATGGCTACACCTTC.

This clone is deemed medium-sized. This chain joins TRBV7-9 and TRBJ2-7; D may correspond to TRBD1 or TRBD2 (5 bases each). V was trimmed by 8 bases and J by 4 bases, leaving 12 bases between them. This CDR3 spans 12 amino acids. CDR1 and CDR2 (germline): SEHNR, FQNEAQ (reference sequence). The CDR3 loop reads CASEGLGYEQYF. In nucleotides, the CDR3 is TGTGCCAGCGAGGGGCTCGGTTACGAGCAGTACTTC.

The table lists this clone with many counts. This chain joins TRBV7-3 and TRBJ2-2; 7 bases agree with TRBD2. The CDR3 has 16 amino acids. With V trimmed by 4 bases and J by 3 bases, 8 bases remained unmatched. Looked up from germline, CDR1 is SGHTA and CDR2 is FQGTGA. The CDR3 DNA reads TGTGCCAGCAGCTCTATAGGGAGGGCACACACCGGGGAGCTGTTTTTT. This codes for CASSSIGRAHTGELFF.

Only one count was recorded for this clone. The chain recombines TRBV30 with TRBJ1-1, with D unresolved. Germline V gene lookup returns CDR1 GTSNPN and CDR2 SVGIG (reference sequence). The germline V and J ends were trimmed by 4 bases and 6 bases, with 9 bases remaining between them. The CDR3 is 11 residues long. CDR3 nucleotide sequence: TGTGCCTGGAATTCGGGGTCTGAAGCTTTCTTT. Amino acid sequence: CAWNSGSEAFF.

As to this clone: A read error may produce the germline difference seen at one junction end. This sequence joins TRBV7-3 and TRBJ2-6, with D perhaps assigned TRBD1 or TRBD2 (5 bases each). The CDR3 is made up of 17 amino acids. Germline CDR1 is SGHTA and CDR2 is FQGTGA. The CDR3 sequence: CSSSLFSGSSGANFLTF. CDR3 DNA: TGTTCCAGCAGCTTATTCAGCGGTTCATCTGGGGCCAACTTCCTGACTTTC.